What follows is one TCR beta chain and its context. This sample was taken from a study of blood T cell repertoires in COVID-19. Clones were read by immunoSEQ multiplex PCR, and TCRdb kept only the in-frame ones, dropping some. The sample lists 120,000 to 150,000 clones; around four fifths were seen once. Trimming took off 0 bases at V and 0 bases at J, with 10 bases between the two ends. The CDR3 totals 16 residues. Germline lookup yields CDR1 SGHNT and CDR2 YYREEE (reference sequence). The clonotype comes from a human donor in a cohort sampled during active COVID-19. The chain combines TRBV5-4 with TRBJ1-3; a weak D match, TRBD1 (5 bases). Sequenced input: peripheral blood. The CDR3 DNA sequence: TGTGCCAGCAGCTTGGGACAGTCAGGCTCTGGAAACACCATATATTTT. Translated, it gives CASSLGQSGSGNTIYF.